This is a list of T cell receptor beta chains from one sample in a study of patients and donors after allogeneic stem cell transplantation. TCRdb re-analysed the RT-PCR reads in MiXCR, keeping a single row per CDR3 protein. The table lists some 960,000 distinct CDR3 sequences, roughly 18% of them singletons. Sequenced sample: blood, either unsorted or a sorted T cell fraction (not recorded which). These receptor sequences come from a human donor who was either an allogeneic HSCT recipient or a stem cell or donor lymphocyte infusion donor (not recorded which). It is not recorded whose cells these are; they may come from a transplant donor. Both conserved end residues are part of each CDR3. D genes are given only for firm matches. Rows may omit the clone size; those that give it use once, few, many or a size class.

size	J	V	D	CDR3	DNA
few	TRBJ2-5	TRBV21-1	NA	CASSKVRESETQYF	TGTGCCAGCAGCAAAGTCCGGGAATCGGAGACCCAGTACTTC
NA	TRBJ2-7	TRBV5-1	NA	CASSLAVGGRGNREQYF	TGCGCCAGCAGCTTGGCGGTAGGGGGGCGAGGTAACCGGGAGCAGTACTTC
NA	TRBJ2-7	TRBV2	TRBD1	CASSASGTGPYEQYF	TGTGCCAGCAGTGCCTCCGGGACAGGGCCCTACGAGCAGTACTTC
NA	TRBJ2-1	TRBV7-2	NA	CASSALGRDEQFF	TGTGCCAGCAGCGCACTCGGCAGGGATGAGCAGTTCTTC
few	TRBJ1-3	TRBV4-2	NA	CASSLDGNTGLSGNTIYF	TGTGCCAGCAGCCTTGACGGGAACACAGGCCTCTCTGGAAACACCATATATTTT
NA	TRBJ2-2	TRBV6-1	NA	CASRPQGSGTGELFF	TGTGCCAGCAGACCACAGGGATCTGGCACCGGGGAGCTGTTTTTT
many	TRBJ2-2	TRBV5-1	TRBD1	CASFDRVGTGELFF	TGCGCCAGCTTCGACAGGGTGGGGACCGGGGAGCTGTTTTTT
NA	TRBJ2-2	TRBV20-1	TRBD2	CSARPLAPENTGELFF	TGCAGTGCTAGACCACTAGCGCCCGAGAACACCGGGGAGCTGTTTTTT
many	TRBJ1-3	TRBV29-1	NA	CSVESSGNTIYF	TGCAGCGTTGAAAGCTCTGGAAACACCATATATTTT
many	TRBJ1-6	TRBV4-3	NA	CASSLGRSSPLHF	TGCGCCAGCAGCCTAGGTCGCTCGTCACCCCTCCACTTT
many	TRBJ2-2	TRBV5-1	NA	CASSSVGRANTGELFF	TGCGCCAGCAGCTCCGTCGGGCGAGCGAACACCGGGGAGCTGTTTTTT
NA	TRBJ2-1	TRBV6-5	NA	CASSYSGGGLYNEQFF	TGTGCCAGCAGTTACTCTGGGGGGGGGCTCTACAATGAGCAGTTCTTC